This T cell receptor beta chain was observed in a study of regulatory T cells in long-lasting Graves disease. Overall study results and limits: Gene preferences differed: TRBV28, TRBJ1-2, TRBJ2-5 in persistent cases.

To note about this clonotype: The antigen is unknown.

Trimming shortened V by 0 bases and J by 1 base, and 8 bases separated the two germline ends. The CDR3 covers 15 residues. Germline CDR1 and CDR2: MNHEY and SVGAGI. CDR3 regions were amplified by Arm-PCR using iRepertoire HTBI primers to build TCR beta libraries. TCRdb reanalysed the multiplex PCR reads using MiXCR and keeps one entry per CDR3 protein. Here the sample spans hundreds of thousands of distinct CDR3 sequences, 13% being singletons. Indicated time point: newly diagnosed GD, antithyroid drugs for less than 3 months. PBMC RNA was the source of the TCR library. The same data also contributed to another study, on T cells in Graves' hyperthyroidism and ophthalmopathy. That paper notes: Hyperthyroidism, newly diagnosed and lasting under 2 months, affected patients aged 18 to 65. The HTBI set primed first-round TCR CDR3 RT-PCR. For ophthalmopathy, model prediction preceded onset by a median approximately 6 months.

The chain combines TRBV6-5 with TRBJ2-3, with D unresolved. This TCR derives from a man aged 25 to 45 with Graves disease. Sequences were derived from peripheral blood mononuclear cells (PBMCs), sampled at new diagnosis, from a patient treated with antithyroid drugs. The CDR3 loop reads CASSYSSGGTDTQYF. CDR3 bases: TGTGCCAGCAGTTACTCGAGTGGGGGCACAGATACGCAGTATTTT.